The entry below describes one T cell receptor beta chain. Its cognate antigen is unknown. A read error may account for a junction end that differs from germline. Clones were sequenced by immunoSEQ multiplex PCR, and TCRdb holds only the in-frame ones, with some missing. The data show 60,000 to 75,000 clones, about 88% seen once. The germline V gene encodes CDR1 SEHNR and CDR2 FQNEAQ (reference sequence). CDR3 length: 12 residues. The entry originates in a study of T cell responses to AZD1222 COVID-19 vaccine. Notes on the study in general: Sampling captured repertoires only after the peak T cell response. Females outnumbered males among donors, who were mostly white British; clonal diversity was possibly underestimated. Baseline seropositivity occurred in only six AZD1222 recipients. Breadth and depth of Spike-specific TCRs rose after two AZD1222 doses.

This specimen consisted of peripheral blood, obtained 28 days after the second AZD1222 dose. The TCR originated in an adult who received the AZD1222 COVID-19 vaccine. The genes are TRBV7-9 and TRBJ2-5, with 10 bases that match TRBD1. The CDR3 DNA sequence: TGTGCCAGCAGCTCTGGACAGGGGGTCTCTCACTTC. It translates to CASSSGQGVSHF.